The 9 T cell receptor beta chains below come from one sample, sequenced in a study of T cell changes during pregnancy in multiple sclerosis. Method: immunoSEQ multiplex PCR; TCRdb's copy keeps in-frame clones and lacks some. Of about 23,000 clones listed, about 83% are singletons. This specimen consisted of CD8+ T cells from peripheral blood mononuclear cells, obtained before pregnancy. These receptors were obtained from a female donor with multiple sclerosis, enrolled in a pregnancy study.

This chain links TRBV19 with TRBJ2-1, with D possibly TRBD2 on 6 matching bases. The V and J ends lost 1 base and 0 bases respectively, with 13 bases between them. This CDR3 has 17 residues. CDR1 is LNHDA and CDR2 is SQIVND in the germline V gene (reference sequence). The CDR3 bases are TGTGCCAGTAGTATAGGAAGCGGGTCCTTCTCCTACAATGAGCAGTTCTTC. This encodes CASSIGSGSFSYNEQFF.

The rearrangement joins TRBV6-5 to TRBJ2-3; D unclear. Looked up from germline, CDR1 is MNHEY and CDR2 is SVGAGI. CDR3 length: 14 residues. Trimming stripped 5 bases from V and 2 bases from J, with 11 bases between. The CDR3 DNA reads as TGTGCCAGCAGTGTGACATTGACCACAGATACGCAGTATTTT. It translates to CASSVTLTTDTQYF.

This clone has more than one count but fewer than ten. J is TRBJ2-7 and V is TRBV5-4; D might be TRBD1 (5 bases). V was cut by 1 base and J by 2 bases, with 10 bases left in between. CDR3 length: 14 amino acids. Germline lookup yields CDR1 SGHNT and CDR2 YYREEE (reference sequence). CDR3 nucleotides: TGTGCCAGCAGCTTGTTAGACAGCACCTACGAGCAGTACTTC. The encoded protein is CASSLLDSTYEQYF.

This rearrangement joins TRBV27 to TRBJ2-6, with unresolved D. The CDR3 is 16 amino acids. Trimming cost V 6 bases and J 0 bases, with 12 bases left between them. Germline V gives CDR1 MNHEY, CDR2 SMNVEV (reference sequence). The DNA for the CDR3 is TGTGCCAGCAGCCCTGGTGAGCTCTCTGGGGCCAACGTCCTGACTTTC. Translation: CASSPGELSGANVLTF.

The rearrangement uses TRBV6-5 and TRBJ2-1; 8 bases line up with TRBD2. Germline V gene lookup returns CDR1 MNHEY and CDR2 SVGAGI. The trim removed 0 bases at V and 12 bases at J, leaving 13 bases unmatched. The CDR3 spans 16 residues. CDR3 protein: CASSYSPGLDLFGQFF. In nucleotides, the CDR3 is TGTGCCAGCAGTTACTCTCCGGGACTAGATCTTTTCGGGCAGTTCTTC.

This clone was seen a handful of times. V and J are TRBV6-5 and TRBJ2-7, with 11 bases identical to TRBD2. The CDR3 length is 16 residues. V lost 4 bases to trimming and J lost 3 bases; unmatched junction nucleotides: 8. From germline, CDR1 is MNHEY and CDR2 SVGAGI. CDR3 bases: TGTGCCAGCAGTTCTGGGGTGGGGACTAGCGGCTACGAGCAGTACTTC. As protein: CASSSGVGTSGYEQYF.

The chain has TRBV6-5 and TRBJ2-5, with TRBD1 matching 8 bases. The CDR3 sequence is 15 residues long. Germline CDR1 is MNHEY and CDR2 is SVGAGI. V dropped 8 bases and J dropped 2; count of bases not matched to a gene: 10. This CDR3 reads CASAQGASVQETQYF. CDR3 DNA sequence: TGTGCCAGCGCTCAGGGGGCGAGCGTACAAGAGACCCAGTACTTC.

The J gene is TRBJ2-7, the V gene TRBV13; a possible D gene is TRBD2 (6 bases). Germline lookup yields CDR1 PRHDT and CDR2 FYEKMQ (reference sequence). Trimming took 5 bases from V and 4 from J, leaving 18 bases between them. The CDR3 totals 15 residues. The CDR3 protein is CASSHKVGLNYEQYF. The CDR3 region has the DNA TGTGCCAGCAGCCATAAAGTGGGACTTAATTACGAGCAGTACTTC.

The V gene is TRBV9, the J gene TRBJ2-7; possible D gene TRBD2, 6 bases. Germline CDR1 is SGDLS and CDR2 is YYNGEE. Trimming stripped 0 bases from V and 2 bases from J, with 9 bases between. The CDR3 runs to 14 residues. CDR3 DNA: TGTGCCAGCAGCGTAGCTGAGCGGGCCTACGAGCAGTACTTC. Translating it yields CASSVAERAYEQYF.